This TCR beta chain stems from a study of T cell responses to AZD1222 COVID-19 vaccine. The V end was cut by 2 bases, the J end by 1 base, with 7 bases between. CDR3 length: 14 residues. CDR1 MNHEY and CDR2 SVGAGI come from the germline V gene. Worth noting for this clone: This CDR3 is also generated by other DNA sequences in the sample.

The data were produced by immunoSEQ multiplex PCR, yet TCRdb's version contains in-frame clones alone and is incomplete. The data show approximately 150,000 clones, roughly 89% seen once. This receptor was identified in an adult in good health. The genes are TRBV6-5 and TRBJ2-3; TRBD1 is a possible D gene (5 bases). The material was peripheral blood, obtained on day 0 of AZD1222 vaccination. The CDR3 is CASSYTRGTDTQYF. The CDR3 bases are TGTGCCAGCAGTTACACCAGGGGCACAGATACGCAGTATTTT.